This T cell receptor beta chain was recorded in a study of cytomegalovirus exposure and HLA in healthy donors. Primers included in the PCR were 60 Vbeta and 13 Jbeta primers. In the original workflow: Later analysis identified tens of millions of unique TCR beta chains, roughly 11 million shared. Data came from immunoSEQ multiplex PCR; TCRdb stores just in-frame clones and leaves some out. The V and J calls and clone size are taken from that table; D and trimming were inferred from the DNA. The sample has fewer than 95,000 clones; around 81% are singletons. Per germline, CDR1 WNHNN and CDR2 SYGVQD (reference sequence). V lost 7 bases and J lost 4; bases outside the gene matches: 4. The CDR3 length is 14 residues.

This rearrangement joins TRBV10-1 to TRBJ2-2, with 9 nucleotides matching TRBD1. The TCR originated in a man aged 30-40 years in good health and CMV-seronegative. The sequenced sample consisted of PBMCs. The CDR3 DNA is TGCGCCAGCAAACAGGGGGCCGGCACCGGGGAGCTGTTTTTT. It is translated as CASKQGAGTGELFF.